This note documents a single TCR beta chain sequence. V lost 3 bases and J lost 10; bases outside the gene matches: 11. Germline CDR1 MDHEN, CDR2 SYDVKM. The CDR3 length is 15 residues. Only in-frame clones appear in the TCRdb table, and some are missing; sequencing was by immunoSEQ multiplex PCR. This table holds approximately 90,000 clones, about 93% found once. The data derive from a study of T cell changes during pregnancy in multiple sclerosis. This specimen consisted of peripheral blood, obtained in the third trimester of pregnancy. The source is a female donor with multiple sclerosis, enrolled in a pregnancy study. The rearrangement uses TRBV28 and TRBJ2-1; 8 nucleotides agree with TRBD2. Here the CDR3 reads CASSFTSGALWEQFF. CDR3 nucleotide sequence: TGTGCCAGCAGTTTTACTAGCGGCGCCCTTTGGGAGCAGTTCTTC. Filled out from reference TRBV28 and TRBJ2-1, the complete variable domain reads DVKVTQSSRYLVKRTGEKVFLECVQDMDHENMFWYRQDPGLGLRLIYFSYDVKMKEKGDIPEGYSVSREKKERFSLILESASTNQTSMYLCASSFTSGALWEQFFGPGTRLTVL.